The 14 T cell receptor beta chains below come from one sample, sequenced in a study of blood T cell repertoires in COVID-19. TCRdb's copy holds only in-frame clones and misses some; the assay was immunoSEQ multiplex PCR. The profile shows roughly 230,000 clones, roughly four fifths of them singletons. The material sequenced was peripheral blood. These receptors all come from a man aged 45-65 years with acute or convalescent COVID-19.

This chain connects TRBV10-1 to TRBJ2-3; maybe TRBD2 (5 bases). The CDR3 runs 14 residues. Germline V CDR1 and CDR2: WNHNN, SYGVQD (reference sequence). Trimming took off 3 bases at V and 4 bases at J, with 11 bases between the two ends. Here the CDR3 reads CASSDTGRSDTQYF. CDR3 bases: TGCGCCAGCAGTGACACGGGAAGATCAGATACGCAGTATTTT.

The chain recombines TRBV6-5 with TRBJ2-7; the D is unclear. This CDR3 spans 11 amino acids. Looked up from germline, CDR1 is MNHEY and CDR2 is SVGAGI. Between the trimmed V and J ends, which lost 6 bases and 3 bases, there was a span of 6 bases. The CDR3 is CASRENYEQYF. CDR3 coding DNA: TGTGCCAGCAGGGAGAACTACGAGCAGTACTTC.

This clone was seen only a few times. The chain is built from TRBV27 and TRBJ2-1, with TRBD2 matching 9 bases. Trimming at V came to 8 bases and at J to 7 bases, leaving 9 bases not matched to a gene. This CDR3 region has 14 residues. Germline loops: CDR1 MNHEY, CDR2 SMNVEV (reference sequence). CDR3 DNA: TGTGCCAGCTCGGGCGGGGGGGCCTGGAATGAGCAGTTCTTC. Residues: CASSGGGAWNEQFF.

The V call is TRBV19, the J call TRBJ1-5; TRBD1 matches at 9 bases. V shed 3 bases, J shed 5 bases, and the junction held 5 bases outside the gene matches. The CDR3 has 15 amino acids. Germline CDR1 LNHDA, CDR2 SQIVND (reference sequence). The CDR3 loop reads CASSISRDRDQPQHF. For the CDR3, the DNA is TGTGCCAGTAGTATTAGCAGGGACAGGGATCAGCCCCAGCATTTT.

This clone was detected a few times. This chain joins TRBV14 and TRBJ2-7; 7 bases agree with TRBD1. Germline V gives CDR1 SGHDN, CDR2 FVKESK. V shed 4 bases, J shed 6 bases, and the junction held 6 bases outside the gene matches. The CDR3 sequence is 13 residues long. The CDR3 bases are TGTGCCAGCAGCCGGAACACAGGGGCCGAGCAGTACTTC. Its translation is CASSRNTGAEQYF.

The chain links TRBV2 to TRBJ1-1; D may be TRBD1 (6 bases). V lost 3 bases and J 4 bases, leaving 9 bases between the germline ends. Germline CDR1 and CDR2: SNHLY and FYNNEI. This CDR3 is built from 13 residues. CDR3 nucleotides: TGTGCCAGCAGTGACCAGGGGTCCACTGAAGCTTTCTTT. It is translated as CASSDQGSTEAFF.

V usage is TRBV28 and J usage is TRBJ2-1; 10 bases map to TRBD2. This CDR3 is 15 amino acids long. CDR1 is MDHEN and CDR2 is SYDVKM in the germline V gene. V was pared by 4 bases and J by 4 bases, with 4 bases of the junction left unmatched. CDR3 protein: CASSSLTSGYNEQFF. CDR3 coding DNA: TGTGCCAGCAGTTCGTTGACTAGCGGGTACAATGAGCAGTTCTTC.

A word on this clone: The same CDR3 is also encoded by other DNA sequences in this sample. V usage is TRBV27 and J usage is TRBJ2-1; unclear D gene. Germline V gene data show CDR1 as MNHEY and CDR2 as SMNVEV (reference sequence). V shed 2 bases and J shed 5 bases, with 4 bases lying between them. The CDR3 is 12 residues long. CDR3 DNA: TGTGCCAGCAGTTTACTTAACAATGAGCAGTTCTTC. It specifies CASSLLNNEQFF.

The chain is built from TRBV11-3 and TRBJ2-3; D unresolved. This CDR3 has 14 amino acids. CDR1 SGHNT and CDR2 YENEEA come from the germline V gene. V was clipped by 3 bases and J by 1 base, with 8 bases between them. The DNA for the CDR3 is TGTGCCAGCAGCTTCCTCCGGGGCACAGATACGCAGTATTTT. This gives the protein CASSFLRGTDTQYF.

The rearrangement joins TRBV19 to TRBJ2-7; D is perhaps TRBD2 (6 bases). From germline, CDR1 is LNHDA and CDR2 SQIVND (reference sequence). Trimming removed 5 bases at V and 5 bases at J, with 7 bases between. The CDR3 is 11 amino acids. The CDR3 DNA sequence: TGTGCCAGTAGTGGAGGGAACGAGCAGTACTTC. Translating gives CASSGGNEQYF. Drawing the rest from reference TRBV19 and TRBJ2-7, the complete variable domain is DGGITQSPKYLFRKEGQNVTLSCEQNLNHDAMYWYRQDPGQGLRLIYYSQIVNDFQKGDIAEGYSVSREKKESFPLTVTSAQKNPTAFYLCASSGGNEQYFGPGTRLTVT.

The DNA for the CDR3 is TGCAGCGTTGTTAGCGGGAGCTACCACAATGAGCAGTTCTTC. It translates to CSVVSGSYHNEQFF. V is TRBV29-1 and J is TRBJ2-1; TRBD2 matches 9 bases. With 4 bases clipped from V and 5 bases from J, the junction kept 6 bases outside the gene matches. The CDR3 runs 14 residues. CDR1 is SQVTM and CDR2 is ANQGSEA in the germline V gene.

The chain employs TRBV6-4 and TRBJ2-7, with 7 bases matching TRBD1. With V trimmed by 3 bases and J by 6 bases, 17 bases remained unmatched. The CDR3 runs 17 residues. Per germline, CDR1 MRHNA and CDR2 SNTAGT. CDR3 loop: CASSELRTGDLFCEQYF. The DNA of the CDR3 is TGTGCCAGCAGTGAACTAAGGACAGGAGACCTTTTCTGCGAGCAGTACTTC.

CDR3 residues: CASSWTGGSYEQYF. In nucleotides, the CDR3 is TGTGCCAGCAGTTGGACAGGGGGCTCCTACGAGCAGTACTTC. The rearrangement links TRBV6-6 to TRBJ2-7; 10 positions match TRBD1. V shed 4 bases, J shed 0 bases, and the junction held 0 bases outside the gene matches. Per germline, CDR1 MNHNY and CDR2 SVGAGI (reference sequence). This CDR3 is built from 14 residues.

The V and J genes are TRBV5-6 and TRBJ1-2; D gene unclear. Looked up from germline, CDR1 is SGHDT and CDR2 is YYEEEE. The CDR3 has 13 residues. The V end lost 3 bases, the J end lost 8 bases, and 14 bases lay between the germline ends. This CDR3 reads CASSSGVGRGYTF. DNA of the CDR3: TGTGCCAGCAGCTCGGGTGTGGGTCGCGGCTACACCTTC.